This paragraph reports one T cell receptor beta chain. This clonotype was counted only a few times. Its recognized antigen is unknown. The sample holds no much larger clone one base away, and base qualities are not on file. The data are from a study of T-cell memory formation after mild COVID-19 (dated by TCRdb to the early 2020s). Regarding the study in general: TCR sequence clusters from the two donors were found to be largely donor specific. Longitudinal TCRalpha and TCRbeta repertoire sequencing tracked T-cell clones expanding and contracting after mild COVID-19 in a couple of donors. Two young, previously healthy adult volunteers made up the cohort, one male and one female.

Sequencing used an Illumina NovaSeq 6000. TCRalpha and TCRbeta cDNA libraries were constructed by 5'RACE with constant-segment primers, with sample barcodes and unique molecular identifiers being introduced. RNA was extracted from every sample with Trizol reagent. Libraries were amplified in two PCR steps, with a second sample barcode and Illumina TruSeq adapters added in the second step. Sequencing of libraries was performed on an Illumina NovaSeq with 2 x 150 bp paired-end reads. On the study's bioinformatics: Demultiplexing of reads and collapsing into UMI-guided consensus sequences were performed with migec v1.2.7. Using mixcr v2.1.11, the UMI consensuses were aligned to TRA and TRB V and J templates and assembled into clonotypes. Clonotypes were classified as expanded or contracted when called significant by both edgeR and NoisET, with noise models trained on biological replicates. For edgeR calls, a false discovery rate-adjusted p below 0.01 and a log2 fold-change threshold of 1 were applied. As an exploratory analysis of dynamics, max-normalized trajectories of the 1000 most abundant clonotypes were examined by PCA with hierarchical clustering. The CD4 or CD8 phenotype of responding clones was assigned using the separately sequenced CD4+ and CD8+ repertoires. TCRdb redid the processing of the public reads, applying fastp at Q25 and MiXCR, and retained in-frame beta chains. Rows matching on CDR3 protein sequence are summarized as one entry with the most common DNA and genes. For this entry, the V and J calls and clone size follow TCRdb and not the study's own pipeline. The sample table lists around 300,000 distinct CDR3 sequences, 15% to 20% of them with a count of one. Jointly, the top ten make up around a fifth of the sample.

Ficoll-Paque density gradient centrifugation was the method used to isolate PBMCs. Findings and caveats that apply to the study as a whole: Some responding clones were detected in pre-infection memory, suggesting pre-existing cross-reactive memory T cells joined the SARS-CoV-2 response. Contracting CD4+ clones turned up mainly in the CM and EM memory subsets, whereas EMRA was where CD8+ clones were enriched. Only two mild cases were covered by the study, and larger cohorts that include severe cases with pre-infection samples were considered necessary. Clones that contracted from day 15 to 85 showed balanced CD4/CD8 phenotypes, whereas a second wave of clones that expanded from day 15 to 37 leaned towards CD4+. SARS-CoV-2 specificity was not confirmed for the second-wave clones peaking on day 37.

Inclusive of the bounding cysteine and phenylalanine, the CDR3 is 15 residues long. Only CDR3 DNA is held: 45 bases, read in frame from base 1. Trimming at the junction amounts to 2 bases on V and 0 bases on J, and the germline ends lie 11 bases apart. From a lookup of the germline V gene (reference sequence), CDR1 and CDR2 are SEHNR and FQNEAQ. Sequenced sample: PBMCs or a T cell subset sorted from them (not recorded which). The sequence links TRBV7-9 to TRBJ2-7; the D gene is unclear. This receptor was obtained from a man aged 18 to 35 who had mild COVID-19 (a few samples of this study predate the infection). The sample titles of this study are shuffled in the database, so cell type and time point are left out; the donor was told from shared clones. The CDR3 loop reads CASSLPDGLSYEQYF. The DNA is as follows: TGTGCCAGCAGCTTACCGGACGGCCTCTCCTACGAGCAGTACTTC.